This TCR beta chain comes out of a study of shared clonotypes between healthy human individuals. This CDR3 is built from 15 residues. Germline V gives CDR1 MDHEN, CDR2 SYDVKM. The V and J ends lost 2 bases and 2 bases respectively, with 9 bases between them. Using immunoSEQ multiplex PCR, the repertoire was profiled, and TCRdb retains in-frame clones only, with some absent. The sample has 1.6 million or so clones; 96% are singletons. Sequenced material: naive CD4+ T cells sorted from blood. Sample subset: CD45RA+ positively selected. The TCR sequence derives from a man aged 30 to 45 in good health. The chain is built from TRBV28 and TRBJ2-2; tentatively, D is TRBD2 (5 bases). CDR3 bases: TGTGCCAGCAGTTTAAGGACTCCAAACACCGGGGAGCTGTTTTTT. It is translated as CASSLRTPNTGELFF.